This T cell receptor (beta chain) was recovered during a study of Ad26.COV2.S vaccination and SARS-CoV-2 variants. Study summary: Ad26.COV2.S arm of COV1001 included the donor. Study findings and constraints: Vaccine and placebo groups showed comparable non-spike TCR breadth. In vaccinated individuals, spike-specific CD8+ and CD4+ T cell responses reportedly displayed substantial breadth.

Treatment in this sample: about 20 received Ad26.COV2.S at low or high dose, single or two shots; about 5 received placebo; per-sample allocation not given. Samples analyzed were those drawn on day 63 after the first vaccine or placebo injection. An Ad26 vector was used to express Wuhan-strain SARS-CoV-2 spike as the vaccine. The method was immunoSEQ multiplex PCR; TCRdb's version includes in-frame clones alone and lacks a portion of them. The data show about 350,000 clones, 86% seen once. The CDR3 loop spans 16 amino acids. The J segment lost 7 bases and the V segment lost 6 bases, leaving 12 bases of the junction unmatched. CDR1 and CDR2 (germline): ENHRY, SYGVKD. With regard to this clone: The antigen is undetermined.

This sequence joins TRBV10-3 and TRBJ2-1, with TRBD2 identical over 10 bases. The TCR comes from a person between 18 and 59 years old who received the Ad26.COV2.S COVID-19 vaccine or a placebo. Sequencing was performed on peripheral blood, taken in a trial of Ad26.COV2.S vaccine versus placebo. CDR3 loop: CAIRRDGTSDYNEQFF. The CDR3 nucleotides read TGTGCCATCAGGAGGGACGGGACTAGCGATTATAATGAGCAGTTCTTC.